The 11 T cell receptor beta chains in this list originate from one sample, sequenced in a study of blood T cell repertoires in COVID-19. Profiled with immunoSEQ multiplex PCR; TCRdb holds only in-frame clones, not every one. The sample lists more than 250,000 clones, around 78% occurring once. The sequencing sample was made of peripheral blood. These TCRs come from a man aged 55-75 years who had recovered from COVID-19.

A single count supports this clone. CDR3 protein: CASSESSRPRAKNIQYF. The CDR3, as DNA: TGTGCCAGCAGTGAATCAAGCCGCCCTCGGGCCAAAAACATTCAGTACTTC. This chain uses TRBV25-1 with TRBJ2-4; D ambiguous. V was trimmed by 1 base and J by 1 base, leaving 14 bases between them. Germline V CDR1 and CDR2: MGHDK, SYGVNS. This CDR3 has 17 residues.

The count of this clone is one. The chain carries TRBV5-1 and TRBJ2-3; 13 positions agree with TRBD2. The V gene's germline CDR1 is SGHRS and CDR2 YFSETQ. CDR3 size: 16 residues. J gave up 5 bases and V 4 bases, and 7 bases lay outside the gene matches. CDR3 bases: TGCGCCAGCAGCCAGCGGACTAGCGGGGGTGTAGATACGCAGTATTTT. Translation: CASSQRTSGGVDTQYF.

The rearrangement joins TRBV7-2 to TRBJ1-1, with 9 bases aligning to TRBD1. CDR3 length: 14 residues. V lost 5 bases to trimming and J lost 5 bases; unmatched junction nucleotides: 6. The germline V gene has CDR1 SGHTA and CDR2 FQGNSA. As DNA, the CDR3 is TGTGCCAGCAGCCTGGACAGGGGACATACTGAAGCTTTCTTT. This sequence encodes CASSLDRGHTEAFF.

The V call is TRBV6-5, the J call TRBJ2-7, with 7 bases lining up with TRBD1. Germline V CDR1 and CDR2: MNHEY, SVGAGI. After removal of 5 bases from V and 3 bases from J, the junction contained 4 bases not matched to a gene. CDR3 length equals 13 residues. This CDR3 reads CASSRDSGYEQYF. DNA of the CDR3: TGTGCCAGCAGTCGGGACAGCGGCTACGAGCAGTACTTC.

The CDR3 region is CASSPGGGRNNEQFF. The CDR3 nucleotides read TGTGCCAGCAGCCCCGGGGGTGGCCGAAACAATGAGCAGTTCTTC. This rearrangement joins TRBV5-4 to TRBJ2-1; a possible D gene is TRBD2 (6 bases). CDR3 length: 15 amino acids. V lost 4 bases to trimming and J lost 5 bases, with 16 bases between them. The germline V gene encodes CDR1 SGHNT and CDR2 YYREEE (reference sequence).

The J gene is TRBJ2-2, the V gene TRBV11-2; possibly TRBD1 for D (6 bases). This CDR3 is 15 amino acids long. V was pared by 2 bases and J by 1 base, with 8 bases between. Germline V gives CDR1 SGHAT, CDR2 FQNNGV. As DNA, the CDR3 is TGTGCCAGCAGCTTAACACAGGGGAACACCGGGGAGCTGTTTTTT. Translated: CASSLTQGNTGELFF.

The chain combines TRBV28 with TRBJ1-4, with 10 bases identical to TRBD1. Losses at the gene ends were 3 bases for V and 2 bases for J; bases not matched to a gene: 6. CDR3 length: 17 amino acids. Germline V gives CDR1 MDHEN, CDR2 SYDVKM. The CDR3 DNA sequence: TGTGCCAGCAGTTTTGCGGGACAGGGGATCACTAATGAAAAACTGTTTTTT. Its translation is CASSFAGQGITNEKLFF.

This chain links TRBV7-2 with TRBJ2-1; 8 bases map to TRBD2. Germline CDR1 SGHTA, CDR2 FQGNSA. The CDR3 consists of 14 residues. V was pared by 5 bases and J by 9 bases, with 9 bases of the junction left unmatched. Here the CDR3 reads CASSLPGTSFEQFF. The CDR3 DNA is TGTGCCAGCAGCCTACCCGGGACTAGTTTTGAGCAGTTCTTC.

The chain employs TRBV9 and TRBJ2-5; 7 bases line up with TRBD1. Germline values: CDR1 SGDLS, CDR2 YYNGEE. With 0 bases clipped from V and 2 bases from J, the junction kept 4 bases outside the gene matches. The CDR3 totals 15 residues. CDR3 DNA sequence: TGTGCCAGCAGCGTAGGAGGGGGCGTGCAAGAGACCCAGTACTTC. This translates into CASSVGGGVQETQYF. The whole variable domain, filled in from reference TRBV9 and TRBJ2-5, reads DSGVTQTPKHLITATGQRVTLRCSPRSGDLSVYWYQQSLDQGLQFLIQYYNGEERAKGNILERFSAQQFPDLHSELNLSSLELGDSALYFCASSVGGGVQETQYFGPGTRLLVL.

This clone was seen just once. The V call is TRBV11-1, the J call TRBJ2-5; 8 bases align to TRBD1. Per germline, CDR1 SGHAT and CDR2 FQDESV (reference sequence). This CDR3 comprises 15 residues. V was clipped by 0 bases and J by 1 base; unmatched bases: 1. DNA for the CDR3: TGTGCCAGCAGCTTAGCTGACAGGGGCCAAGAGACCCAGTACTTC. Translating it yields CASSLADRGQETQYF.

The V gene is TRBV7-8, the J gene TRBJ2-7; the D gene is possibly TRBD2 (6 bases). CDR1 is SGHVS, CDR2 FQNEAQ, per germline. The CDR3 runs 16 residues. V was clipped by 2 bases and J by 0 bases, with 14 bases between them. This CDR3 reads CASSLPGRGPSYEQYF. CDR3 in DNA: TGTGCCAGCAGCTTACCGGGGCGGGGTCCCTCCTACGAGCAGTACTTC.